This TCR beta chain derives from a study of shared T cell receptors in the human thymus. This table comes from immunoSEQ multiplex PCR, and its TCRdb copy is limited to in-frame clones, with some not included. The sample consists of approximately 400,000 clones, 95% of them appearing once. Germline V gives CDR1 DFQATT, CDR2 SNEGSKA (reference sequence). CDR3 length equals 10 residues. Trimming stripped 4 bases from V and 10 bases from J, with 8 bases between. This receptor was identified in a human donor. The rearrangement joins TRBV20-1 to TRBJ2-1; D is unclear. The sequenced sample was thymocytes. The CDR3 DNA reads as TGCAGTGCTAAACAGCCCGAGCAGTTCTTC. This encodes CSAKQPEQFF.